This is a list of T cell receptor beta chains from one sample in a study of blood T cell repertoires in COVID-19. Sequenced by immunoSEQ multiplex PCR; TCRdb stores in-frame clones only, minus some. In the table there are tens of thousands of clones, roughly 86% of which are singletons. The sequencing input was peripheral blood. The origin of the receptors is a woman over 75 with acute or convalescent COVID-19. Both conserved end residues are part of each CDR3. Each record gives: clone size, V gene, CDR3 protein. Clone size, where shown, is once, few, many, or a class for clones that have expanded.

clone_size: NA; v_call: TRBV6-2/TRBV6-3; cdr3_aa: CASSFHLQNTLSNEQFF
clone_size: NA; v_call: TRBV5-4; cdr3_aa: CASSRPSGRYEQYF
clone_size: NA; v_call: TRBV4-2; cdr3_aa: CASSQDFTASGANVLTF
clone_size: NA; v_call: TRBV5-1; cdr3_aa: CASSLQGQHSGNTIYF
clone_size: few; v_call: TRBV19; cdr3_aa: CASSKRGGVRVGHQPQHF
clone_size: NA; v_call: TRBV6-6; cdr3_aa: CASTLSRDTGELFF
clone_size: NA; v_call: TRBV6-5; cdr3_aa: CASKLTGELFF
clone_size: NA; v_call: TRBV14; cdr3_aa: CASSPDTHSPLHF
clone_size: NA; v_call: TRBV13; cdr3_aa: CASSLVGPSHEQYF
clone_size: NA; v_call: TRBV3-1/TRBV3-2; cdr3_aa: CASSRTDRVEETQYF
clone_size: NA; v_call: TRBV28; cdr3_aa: CASSLAGQGQYF
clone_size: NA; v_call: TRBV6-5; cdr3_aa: CASTRGQINEQFF
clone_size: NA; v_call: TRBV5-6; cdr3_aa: CASSERDRYYGYTF
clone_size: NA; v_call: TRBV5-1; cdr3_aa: CASSVGTGEGDTQYF
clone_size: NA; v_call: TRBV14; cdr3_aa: CASSQPSGGLRDEQFF
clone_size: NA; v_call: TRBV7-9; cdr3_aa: CASSPSGGYGYTF
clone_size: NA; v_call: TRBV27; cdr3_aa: CASSLSTGNTEAFF
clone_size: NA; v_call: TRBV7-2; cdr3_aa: CASSLGEALTTNEKLFF
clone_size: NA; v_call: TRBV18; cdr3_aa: CASSQGLASSGANVLTF
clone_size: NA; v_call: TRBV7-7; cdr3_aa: CASSSGYGNTIYF
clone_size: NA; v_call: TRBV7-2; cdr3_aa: CASSFGPGVYEQYF
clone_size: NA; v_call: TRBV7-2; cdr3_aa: CASSLDGDFNYGYTF
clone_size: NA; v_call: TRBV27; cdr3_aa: CASSFVDRGWGPDNEQFF
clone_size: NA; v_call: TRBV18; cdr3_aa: CASSPGLGQDGYTF
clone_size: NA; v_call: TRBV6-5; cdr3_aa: CASRNGAYEQYF
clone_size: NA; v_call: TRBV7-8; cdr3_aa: CASSSFQGAGNEQFF
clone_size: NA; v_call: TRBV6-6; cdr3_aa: CASEISPGELFF
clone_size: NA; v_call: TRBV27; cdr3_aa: CASSLSVPGFNYGYTF
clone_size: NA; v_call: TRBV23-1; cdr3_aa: CASSHSWASSTDTQYF
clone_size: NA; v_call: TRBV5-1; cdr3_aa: CASTNGGLATGELFF
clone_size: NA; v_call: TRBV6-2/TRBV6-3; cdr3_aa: CASSFPAGIYNEQFF
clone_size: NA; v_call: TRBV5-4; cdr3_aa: CASSLDPGQGYGYTF
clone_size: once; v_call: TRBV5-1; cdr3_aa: CASSLVGGDGEAFF
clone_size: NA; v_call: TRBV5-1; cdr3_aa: CASSVSGNGEQYF
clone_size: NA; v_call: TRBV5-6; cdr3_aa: CASSLVQSQETQYF
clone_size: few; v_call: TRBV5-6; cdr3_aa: CASSLGLAGGYEQYF
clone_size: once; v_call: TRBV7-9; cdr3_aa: CASSVGTGTNYGYTF
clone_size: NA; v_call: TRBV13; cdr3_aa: CASIDRSSSYNEQFF
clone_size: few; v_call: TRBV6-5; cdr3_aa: CASSPLAGGDNEQFF
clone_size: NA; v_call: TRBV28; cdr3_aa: CASSLDEGDYGYTF
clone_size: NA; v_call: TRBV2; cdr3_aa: CATQLQGRIEKLFF
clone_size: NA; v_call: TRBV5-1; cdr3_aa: CASSLDDNPNTIYF
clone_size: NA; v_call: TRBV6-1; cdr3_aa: CASRNSDQRGNEQFF
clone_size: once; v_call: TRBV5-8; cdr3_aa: CASSFPSGNEQFF
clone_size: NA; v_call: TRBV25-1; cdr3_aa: CASKHTNEKLFF
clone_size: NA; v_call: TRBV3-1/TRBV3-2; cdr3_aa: CASSQELTGGNYGYTF
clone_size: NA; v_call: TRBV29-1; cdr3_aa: CSAATGVDTEAFF
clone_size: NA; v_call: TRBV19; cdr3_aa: CASSQQVSTNEKLFF
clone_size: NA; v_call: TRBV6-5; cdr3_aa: CASQVGGATEAFF
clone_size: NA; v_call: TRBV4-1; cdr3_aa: CASSQVGTANTEAFF
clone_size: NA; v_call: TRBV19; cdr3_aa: CASQRQGGSTEAFF
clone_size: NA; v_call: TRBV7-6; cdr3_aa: CASSQDRGRMNTEAFF
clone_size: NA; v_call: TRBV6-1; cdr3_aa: CASSETRSSTDTQYF
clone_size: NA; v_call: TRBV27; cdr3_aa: CASGIAGGYAGANEQFF
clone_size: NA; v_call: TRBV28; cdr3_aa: CASSLLTGTGGYTF